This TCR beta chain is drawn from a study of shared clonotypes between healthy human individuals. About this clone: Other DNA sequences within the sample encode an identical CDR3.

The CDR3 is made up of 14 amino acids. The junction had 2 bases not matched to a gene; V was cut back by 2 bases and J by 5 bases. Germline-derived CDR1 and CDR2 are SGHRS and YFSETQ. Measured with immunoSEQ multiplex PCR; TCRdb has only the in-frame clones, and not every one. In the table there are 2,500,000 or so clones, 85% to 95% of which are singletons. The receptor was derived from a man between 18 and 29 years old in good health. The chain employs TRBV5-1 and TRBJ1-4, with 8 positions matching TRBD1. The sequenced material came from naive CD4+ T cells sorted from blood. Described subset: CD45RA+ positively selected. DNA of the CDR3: TGCGCCAGCAGCTTCGGACAGGGCAATGAAAAACTGTTTTTT. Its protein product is CASSFGQGNEKLFF.